The 3 T cell receptor beta chains below all came from one sample that was sequenced in a study of T cell responses to AZD1222 COVID-19 vaccine. Assay: immunoSEQ multiplex PCR; the TCRdb copy retains only in-frame clones and omits some. The sample has 130,000 to 150,000 clones, around 91% seen once; the top ten hold approximately 5.2%. This specimen consisted of peripheral blood, obtained on day 0 of AZD1222 vaccination. These TCRs come from an adult in good health.

The chain has TRBV4-3 and TRBJ1-2; 7 bases match TRBD1. Germline trimming cut 0 bases from V and 3 bases from J; bases unmatched to any gene: 22. CDR3 size: 21 residues. CDR1 LGHNA and CDR2 YSLEER come from the germline V gene. CDR3 nucleotide sequence: TGCGCCAGCAGCCAAGATGCCCTGACAGGGCTCCATAACCCGAAGGACTATGGCTACACCTTC. Amino acids: CASSQDALTGLHNPKDYGYTF.

The chain employs TRBV6-2 or TRBV6-3 and TRBJ2-5; TRBD1 agrees at 7 bases. The CDR3 covers 17 residues. Germline V CDR1 and CDR2: MNHEY, SVGEGT. The ends lost 5 bases at V and 5 bases at J; junction bases unmatched: 17. The CDR3 loop reads CASSGLPQTGTSETQYF. CDR3 in DNA: TGTGCCAGCAGTGGACTGCCCCAGACAGGGACGTCGGAGACCCAGTACTTC.

This chain uses TRBV24-1 with TRBJ2-7, with a weak D call TRBD1 (5 bases). This CDR3 comprises 12 residues. The ends were cut back, 4 bases at V and 2 bases at J, with 5 bases in the middle. Germline V gives CDR1 KGHDR, CDR2 SFDVKD. The CDR3 DNA sequence: TGTGCCACCAGTGACAGGGCCTACGAGCAGTACTTC. Its translation is CATSDRAYEQYF.